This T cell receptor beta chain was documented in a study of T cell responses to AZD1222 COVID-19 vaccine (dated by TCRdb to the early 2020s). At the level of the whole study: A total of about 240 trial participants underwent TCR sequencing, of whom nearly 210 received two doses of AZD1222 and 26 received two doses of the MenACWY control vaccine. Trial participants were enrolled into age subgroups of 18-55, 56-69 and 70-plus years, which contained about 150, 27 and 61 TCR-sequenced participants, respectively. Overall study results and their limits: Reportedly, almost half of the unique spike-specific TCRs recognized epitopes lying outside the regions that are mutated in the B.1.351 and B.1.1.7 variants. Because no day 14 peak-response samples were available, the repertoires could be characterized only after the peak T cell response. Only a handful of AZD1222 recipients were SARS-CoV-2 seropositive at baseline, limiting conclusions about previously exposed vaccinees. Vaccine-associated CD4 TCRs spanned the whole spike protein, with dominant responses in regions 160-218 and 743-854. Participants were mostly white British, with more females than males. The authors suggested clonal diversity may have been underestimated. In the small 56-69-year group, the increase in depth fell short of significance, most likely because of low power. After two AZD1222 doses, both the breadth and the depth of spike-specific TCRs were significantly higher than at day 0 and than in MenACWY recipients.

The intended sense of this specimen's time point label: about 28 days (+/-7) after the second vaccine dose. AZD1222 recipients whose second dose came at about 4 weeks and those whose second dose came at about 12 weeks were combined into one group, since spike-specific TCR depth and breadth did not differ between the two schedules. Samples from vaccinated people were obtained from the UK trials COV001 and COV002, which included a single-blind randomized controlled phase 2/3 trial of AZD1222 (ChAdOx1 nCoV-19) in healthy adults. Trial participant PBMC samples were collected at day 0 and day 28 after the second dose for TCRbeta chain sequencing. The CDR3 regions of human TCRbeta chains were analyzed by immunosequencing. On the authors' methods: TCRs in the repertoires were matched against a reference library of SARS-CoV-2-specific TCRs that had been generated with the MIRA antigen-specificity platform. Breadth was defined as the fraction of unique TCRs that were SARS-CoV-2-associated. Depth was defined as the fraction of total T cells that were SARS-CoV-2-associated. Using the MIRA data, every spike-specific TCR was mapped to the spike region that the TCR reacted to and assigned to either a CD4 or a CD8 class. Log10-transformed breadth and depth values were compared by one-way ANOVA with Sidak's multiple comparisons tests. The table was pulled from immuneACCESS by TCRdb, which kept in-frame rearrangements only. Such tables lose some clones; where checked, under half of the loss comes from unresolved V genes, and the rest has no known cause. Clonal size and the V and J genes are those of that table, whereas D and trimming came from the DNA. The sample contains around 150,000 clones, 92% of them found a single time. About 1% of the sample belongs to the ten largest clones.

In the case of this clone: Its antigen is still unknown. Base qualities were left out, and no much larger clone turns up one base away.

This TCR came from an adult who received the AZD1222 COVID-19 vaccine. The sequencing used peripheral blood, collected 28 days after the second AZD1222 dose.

CDR3 loop: CASSAGQGVNYGYTF. The sequenced DNA: TGTGCCAGCAGCGCCGGACAGGGCGTTAACTATGGCTACACCTTC. This sequence uses TRBV9 and TRBJ1-2; 8 of the junction bases match TRBD1. V ends up 3 bases short and J 1 base short, with an unmatched junction base count of 5. Per the germline V gene, SGDLS is the CDR1 and YYNGEE is the CDR2. The CDR3 has 15 amino acids, counting the end cysteine and phenylalanine. Of all the DNA, just the CDR3 is kept, 45 bases in frame from base 1.